These T cell receptor beta chains were read from a single sample in a study of blood T cell repertoires in COVID-19. Method: immunoSEQ multiplex PCR; TCRdb's copy keeps in-frame clones and lacks some. The data show 100,000 to 120,000 clones, 85% seen once. Sequencing was performed on peripheral blood. The receptors were sampled from a human donor in a cohort sampled during active COVID-19. The CDR3 runs from the conserved cysteine through the conserved F or W. The D gene is left open where the match is weak. Clone sizes are given selectively: once, few, many, or a class where the clone is expanded.

j_call | clone_size | v_call | d_call | cdr3_nt | cdr3_aa
TRBJ1-5 | . | TRBV9 | . | TGTGCCAGCAGCGTATCCGACAGGACGCCCCAGCATTTT | CASSVSDRTPQHF
TRBJ1-3 | . | TRBV30 | . | TGTGCCTGGAGTGTACGGGGGGGCTCTGGAAACACCATATATTTT | CAWSVRGGSGNTIYF
TRBJ1-5 | . | TRBV7-2 | . | TGTGCCAGCAGCTTAGGCAGGGGCGGTCAGCCCCAGCATTTT | CASSLGRGGQPQHF
TRBJ2-7 | once | TRBV7-2 | . | TGTGCCAGCAGCTTAGGGACACTAGCTTCGGAGCAGTACTTC | CASSLGTLASEQYF
TRBJ2-1 | . | TRBV5-8 | . | TGTGCCAGCAGCTTGGGATTAGGAGGAACCTACAATGAGCAGTTCTTC | CASSLGLGGTYNEQFF
TRBJ2-5 | . | TRBV10-1 | . | TGCGCCAGCATCCTCAGGGACCAAGAGACCCAGTACTTC | CASILRDQETQYF
TRBJ1-3 | . | TRBV12-3/TRBV12-4 | . | TGTGCCAGCAGTTCTGTGGGAGACACCATATATTTT | CASSSVGDTIYF
TRBJ1-1 | . | TRBV5-4 | . | TGTGCCAGCAGCTTGTCGCGGCAGGGAAACACTGAAGCTTTCTTT | CASSLSRQGNTEAFF
TRBJ2-1 | . | TRBV5-6 | TRBD2 | TGTGCCAGCAGCCCCCTGAGGCGGGGGGTAAACTACAATGAGCAGTTCTTC | CASSPLRRGVNYNEQFF
TRBJ2-1 | . | TRBV7-2 | TRBD2 | TGTGCCAGCAGCTTAGTAGGGACTAGCGGGCCCGGACAGCAGTTCTTC | CASSLVGTSGPGQQFF
TRBJ2-2 | . | TRBV19 | TRBD1 | TGTGCCAGCAAACAGGGGGGAAACACCGGGGAGCTGTTTTTT | CASKQGGNTGELFF
TRBJ2-3 | . | TRBV2 | . | TGTGCCAGCAGCCACATCGTGGATACGCAGTATTTT | CASSHIVDTQYF
TRBJ1-5 | . | TRBV28 | TRBD1 | TGTGCCAGCAGTCCGTGGACAGGGATTCAGCCCCAGCATTTT | CASSPWTGIQPQHF
TRBJ2-4 | . | TRBV4-1 | TRBD2 | TGCGCCAGCAGCCAACTGACTAGCGGGGGGGACTTAGCCAAAAACATTCAGTACTTC | CASSQLTSGGDLAKNIQYF
TRBJ2-6 | . | TRBV19 | . | TGTGCCAGTGCGGGACGGATGAGCTCTGGGGCCAACGTCCTGACTTTC | CASAGRMSSGANVLTF
TRBJ1-3 | . | TRBV25-1 | . | TGTGCCAGCAGTGAATATACGCAGGGCTTTGCGGGAAACACCATATATTTT | CASSEYTQGFAGNTIYF
TRBJ2-7 | . | TRBV6-6 | TRBD1 | TGTGCCAGCAGGGTAGGGACAGGGGACTCCTACGAGCAGTACTTC | CASRVGTGDSYEQYF
TRBJ2-1 | . | TRBV5-1 | TRBD2 | TGCGCCAGCAGCTTGATACTAGCGGGGGCACACAATGAGCAGTTCTTC | CASSLILAGAHNEQFF
TRBJ1-2 | . | TRBV7-2 | . | TGTGCCAGCAGCCCTAAGGGGGATGGTAACTATGGCTACACCTTC | CASSPKGDGNYGYTF
TRBJ1-2 | . | TRBV14 | . | TGTGCCAGCAGCCAAGAGGAGTCGCGTGGCTACACCTTC | CASSQEESRGYTF
TRBJ2-1 | . | TRBV25-1 | TRBD2 | TGTGCCAGCAGTGAACCATTTGGCGGGGGAGGCTACAATGAGCAGTTCTTC | CASSEPFGGGGYNEQFF
TRBJ1-6 | . | TRBV9 | . | TGTGCCAGCAGCGTTATGGGTGAGGCTTCACCCCTCCACTTT | CASSVMGEASPLHF
TRBJ1-1 | . | TRBV12-3/TRBV12-4 | . | TGTGCCAGCAGCCCTACAGGAAACACTGAAGCTTTCTTT | CASSPTGNTEAFF
TRBJ2-2 | . | TRBV15 | . | TGTGCCACCGCGACAGGACGAAACACCGGGGAGCTGTTTTTT | CATATGRNTGELFF
TRBJ2-7 | . | TRBV6-5 | . | TGTGCCAGCAGTTACTCGGGCGACTACGAGCAGTACTTC | CASSYSGDYEQYF
TRBJ2-5 | few | TRBV27 | TRBD2 | TGTGCCAGCAGTCCCCCCGCAGGGAGGGGTGGGGAGACCCAGTACTTC | CASSPPAGRGGETQYF
TRBJ2-3 | . | TRBV9 | . | TGTGCCAGCAGCGCCAAGTACCGACAGGGACTCCCAAGCACAGATACGCAGTATTTT | CASSAKYRQGLPSTDTQYF
TRBJ1-1 | . | TRBV12-3/TRBV12-4 | . | TGTGCCAGCAGGAGCCAGGGACTGTCTGAAGCTTTCTTT | CASRSQGLSEAFF
TRBJ2-1 | . | TRBV27 | . | TGTGCCAGCAGTTTGAGGAGTACCCCCGGGTCCGAGCAGTTCTTC | CASSLRSTPGSEQFF